This T cell receptor beta chain was sequenced for a study of T cells after yellow fever vaccination. Study summary: Those fractions that held only low numbers of cells were prepared using the SMART-Seq v4 Ultra Low Input RNA kit.

MiXCR, run by TCRdb on the 5' RACE reads, gives a single entry per CDR3 protein. The sample consists of around 140,000 distinct CDR3 sequences, under 8% of them appearing once. This clonotype was recorded many times. The antigen remains unidentified. Findings of the study overall: A small share of clonotypes appeared in both CD4 and CD8 compartments.

The source is a man under 40 who received the YFV17D yellow fever vaccine. Material: CD4+ T cells sorted from PBMCs, obtained 10 days after the yellow fever booster vaccination.

The CDR3 protein is CASTGAARRNTEAFF. In DNA form, the CDR3 reads TGTGCCAGCACTGGAGCGGCCAGAAGGAACACTGAAGCTTTCTTT. V is TRBV12-3 or TRBV12-4 and J is TRBJ1-1; no clear D gene. CDR3 length: 15 residues. Trimming stripped 7 bases from V and 1 base from J, with 16 bases between.